The rows below give T cell receptor beta chains drawn from one sample of a study of control samples from healthy donors and cancer patients. Data came from immunoSEQ multiplex PCR; TCRdb stores just in-frame clones and leaves some out. The data show 120,000 or so clones, roughly 86% seen once. The sequenced sample was blood. The source is a man in his 60s in good health. The CDR3 runs from the conserved cysteine through the conserved F or W.

>TRBV28
CASSLGTKRGNEQFF
>TRBV12-5
CASANKGTGDGAEAFF
>TRBV24-1
CATSDGTQLPTEKLFF
>TRBV28
CASSLGVQINQPQHF
>TRBV3-1/TRBV3-2
CASSQGVWGARNTEAFF
>TRBV27
CASSPRQGINEKLFF
>TRBV18
CASSSSTGSSNQPQHF
>TRBV24-1
CATSDPGTGIYEQYF
>TRBV19
CASSIKGAEAFF
>TRBV21-1
CASSKEGDRVNSPLHF
>TRBV30
CAWTRGVGGLSGNQPQHF
>TRBV24-1
CATSDSGQGPDQPQHF
>TRBV4-1
CASSLTGLALQETQYF
>TRBV2
CASRPVNQPQHF
>TRBV6-1
CASSEANSGQGYEQYF
>TRBV7-2
CASSHPSGNTIYF
>TRBV11-2
CASSYSGGSTDTQYF
>TRBV7-2
CASSRMRGSEQYF
>TRBV3-1/TRBV3-2
CASSQSIYGYTF
>TRBV6-4
CASSDPYRRDTVTYNSPLHF
>TRBV10-3
CAISVDTQPQHF
>TRBV30
CAWSVPPRRTEAFF
>TRBV19
CASSITVDEQFF
>TRBV6-2/TRBV6-3
CASSYSGLERIELFF
>TRBV5-8
CASRSRKNIQYF
>TRBV5-1
CASSPGPLSVYTF
>TRBV6-2/TRBV6-3
CASSQVTPGQVSSNEKLFF
>TRBV6-1
CASSGAGGQLWLFF
>TRBV3-1/TRBV3-2
CASSQVSPGNSPLHF
>TRBV28
CASSPPEGGASKNIQYF
>TRBV5-5
CASSLDGGRGTEAFF
>TRBV18
CASSPAGTENTEAFF
>TRBV7-6
CASSLATGGGTDTQYF
>TRBV5-1
CASSYMTGSGANVLTF
>TRBV6-2/TRBV6-3
CASSLTGTYSYEQYF
>TRBV11-2
CASRGQGGTEAFF
>TRBV5-1
CASQLQPANTEAFF
>TRBV29-1
CSAGERAGYEQYF
>TRBV6-1
CASSEAILLATDTQYF
>TRBV2
CASSVRLQSPLHF
>TRBV24-1
CATRPGATDTQYF
>TRBV18
CASSGTLTGSGGGGYTF